The rows below give T cell receptor beta chains drawn from one sample of a study of cytomegalovirus exposure and HLA in healthy donors. Data came from immunoSEQ multiplex PCR; TCRdb stores just in-frame clones and leaves some out. Among 180,000 or so clones listed, around 88% were seen once. The specimen sequenced was PBMCs. Receptor source: a woman aged 30 to 39 in good health and CMV-seronegative. Both conserved end residues are part of each CDR3. The D gene is left open where the match is weak. Size tells how often a clone was seen (once, few, many) or the class of an expanded clone, and some rows leave it out.

CDR3: CASSLVASGESEQFF
DNA: TGCGCCAGCAGCTTGGTAGCTAGCGGGGAGAGTGAGCAGTTCTTC
length: 15
J: TRBJ2-1
V: TRBV5-1
size: few
D: TRBD2

CDR3: CASSFRDRGRDEQFF
DNA: TGTGCCAGCAGCTTCCGGGACAGGGGTCGGGATGAGCAGTTCTTC
length: 15
J: TRBJ2-1
V: TRBV7-9
size: NA
D: TRBD1

CDR3: CAISEETGWAKNIQYF
DNA: TGTGCCATCAGTGAGGAGACCGGGTGGGCCAAAAACATTCAGTACTTC
length: 16
J: TRBJ2-4
V: TRBV10-3
size: NA
D: NA

CDR3: CASSADPTGQGSYNEQFF
DNA: TGCGCCAGCAGCGCGGACCCGACGGGACAGGGGTCCTACAATGAGCAGTTCTTC
length: 18
J: TRBJ2-1
V: TRBV5-1
size: NA
D: TRBD1

CDR3: CASSPGGFTEAFF
DNA: TGTGCCAGCAGTCCCGGGGGGTTTACTGAAGCTTTCTTT
length: 13
J: TRBJ1-1
V: TRBV2
size: NA
D: NA

CDR3: CAISSTGNTEAFF
DNA: TGTGCCATCAGTTCGACAGGGAACACTGAAGCTTTCTTT
length: 13
J: TRBJ1-1
V: TRBV10-3
size: NA
D: NA

CDR3: CASSLVSGRTYEQYF
DNA: TGTGCCAGCAGCTTAGTTAGCGGGAGAACCTACGAGCAGTACTTC
length: 15
J: TRBJ2-7
V: TRBV7-9
size: NA
D: TRBD2

CDR3: CASADYNEQFF
DNA: TGTGCCAGTGCGGACTACAATGAGCAGTTCTTC
length: 11
J: TRBJ2-1
V: TRBV19
size: once
D: NA

CDR3: CASSSHYRGSSYEQYF
DNA: TGTGCCAGCAGCTCCCACTACAGGGGTTCCTCCTACGAGCAGTACTTC
length: 16
J: TRBJ2-7
V: TRBV28
size: NA
D: TRBD1

CDR3: CASSPRAVNEQFF
DNA: TGTGCCAGCAGCCCCAGGGCGGTCAATGAGCAGTTCTTC
length: 13
J: TRBJ2-1
V: TRBV28
size: NA
D: NA

CDR3: CAWGLQDTQYF
DNA: TGTGCCTGGGGACTTCAAGATACGCAGTATTTT
length: 11
J: TRBJ2-3
V: TRBV30
size: NA
D: NA

CDR3: CASSPRGTGTEAFF
DNA: TGTGCCAGTAGCCCCCGGGGGACGGGTACTGAAGCTTTCTTT
length: 14
J: TRBJ1-1
V: TRBV19
size: NA
D: NA

CDR3: CATSRDRFDTEAFF
DNA: TGTGCCACCAGCAGAGATCGGTTCGACACTGAAGCTTTCTTT
length: 14
J: TRBJ1-1
V: TRBV15
size: NA
D: NA

CDR3: CATGAQGGNEQFF
DNA: TGTGCCACTGGGGCCCAGGGGGGCAATGAGCAGTTCTTC
length: 13
J: TRBJ2-1
V: TRBV6-5
size: NA
D: NA

CDR3: CASSPRDYTDTQYF
DNA: TGTGCCAGCAGCCCCCGGGACTACACAGATACGCAGTATTTT
length: 14
J: TRBJ2-3
V: TRBV7-9
size: NA
D: TRBD2

CDR3: CAWSRDRAWADTQYF
DNA: TGTGCCTGGAGTAGGGACAGGGCCTGGGCAGATACGCAGTATTTT
length: 15
J: TRBJ2-3
V: TRBV30
size: NA
D: TRBD1

CDR3: CASSDPGGEQYF
DNA: TGTGCCAGCAGTGACCCCGGGGGTGAGCAGTACTTC
length: 12
J: TRBJ2-7
V: TRBV6-1
size: NA
D: NA

CDR3: CASSVGQGGYNEQFF
DNA: TGTGCCAGCAGCGTTGGACAGGGGGGTTACAATGAGCAGTTCTTC
length: 15
J: TRBJ2-1
V: TRBV9
size: NA
D: TRBD1

CDR3: CSVGSGANVLTF
DNA: TGCAGCGTAGGGAGTGGGGCCAACGTCCTGACTTTC
length: 12
J: TRBJ2-6
V: TRBV29-1
size: once
D: NA

CDR3: CASSTRRGTDTQYF
DNA: TGTGCCAGCAGTACCCGACGGGGGACAGATACGCAGTATTTT
length: 14
J: TRBJ2-3
V: TRBV28
size: once
D: NA

CDR3: CASSRDRAGQPQHF
DNA: TGCGCCAGCAGCCGGGACAGGGCCGGCCAGCCCCAGCATTTT
length: 14
J: TRBJ1-5
V: TRBV4-1
size: NA
D: TRBD1

CDR3: CASSLDTGSYEQYF
DNA: TGTGCCAGCAGCTTGGACACAGGGTCCTACGAGCAGTACTTC
length: 14
J: TRBJ2-7
V: TRBV5-5
size: NA
D: NA

CDR3: CASSLGLAGAEQYF
DNA: TGCGCCAGCAGCTTGGGACTAGCGGGAGCCGAGCAGTACTTC
length: 14
J: TRBJ2-7
V: TRBV5-1
size: NA
D: TRBD2

CDR3: CASTGVGGNQPQHF
DNA: TGTGCCAGCACCGGGGTCGGGGGCAATCAGCCCCAGCATTTT
length: 14
J: TRBJ1-5
V: TRBV6-1
size: NA
D: NA

CDR3: CASSLGSSGSTYEQYF
DNA: TGCGCCAGCAGCTTGGGGTCTAGCGGTTCGACCTACGAGCAGTACTTC
length: 16
J: TRBJ2-7
V: TRBV5-1
size: once
D: TRBD2

CDR3: CASSARGDRGALMVF
DNA: TGTGCCAGCAGCGCGAGGGGGGACAGAGGGGCTCTCATGGTTTTT
length: 15
J: TRBJ1-4
V: TRBV5-4
size: NA
D: TRBD1

CDR3: CASSERGGETQYF
DNA: TGCGCCAGCAGTGAGCGGGGTGGCGAGACCCAGTACTTC
length: 13
J: TRBJ2-5
V: TRBV10-2
size: NA
D: NA

CDR3: CASSLVTAYNEQFF
DNA: TGTGCCAGCAGCTTAGTCACTGCCTACAATGAGCAGTTCTTC
length: 14
J: TRBJ2-1
V: TRBV11-2
size: NA
D: NA

CDR3: CASSLAGRTEAFF
DNA: TGTGCCAGCAGCTTAGCGGGGAGGACTGAAGCTTTCTTT
length: 13
J: TRBJ1-1
V: TRBV11-1
size: NA
D: NA

CDR3: CASNEAGPTDTQYF
DNA: TGTGCCAGCAATGAGGCGGGGCCCACAGATACGCAGTATTTT
length: 14
J: TRBJ2-3
V: TRBV28
size: once
D: NA

CDR3: CASSALTSGGANEQFF
DNA: TGCGCCAGCAGCGCCTTAACTAGCGGGGGGGCCAATGAGCAGTTCTTC
length: 16
J: TRBJ2-1
V: TRBV5-1
size: once
D: TRBD2

CDR3: CASRLSPEGATGELFF
DNA: TGCGCCAGCAGACTATCCCCGGAGGGGGCCACCGGGGAGCTGTTTTTT
length: 16
J: TRBJ2-2
V: TRBV4-1
size: NA
D: NA

CDR3: CASSLGLPGGLAGDEQYF
DNA: TGTGCCAGCAGCTTAGGTCTCCCAGGGGGACTAGCGGGAGACGAGCAGTACTTC
length: 18
J: TRBJ2-7
V: TRBV7-8
size: few
D: TRBD2

CDR3: CASSLDFRTADEQYF
DNA: TGCGCCAGCAGCTTGGATTTTAGGACAGCTGACGAGCAGTACTTC
length: 15
J: TRBJ2-7
V: TRBV5-1
size: NA
D: NA

CDR3: CASSFRDRSPRGDQPQHF
DNA: TGTGCCAGCAGCTTCCGGGACAGATCGCCCAGGGGTGATCAGCCCCAGCATTTT
length: 18
J: TRBJ1-5
V: TRBV7-9
size: NA
D: TRBD1

CDR3: CARSGTGYSSNQPQHF
DNA: TGTGCCAGAAGCGGAACAGGTTACTCTAGCAATCAGCCCCAGCATTTT
length: 16
J: TRBJ1-5
V: TRBV5-3
size: NA
D: NA

CDR3: CASSYTGTGGYEQYF
DNA: TGTGCCAGCAGTTACACCGGGACAGGGGGCTACGAGCAGTACTTC
length: 15
J: TRBJ2-7
V: TRBV6-5
size: NA
D: TRBD1